Included here is one T cell receptor (beta chain) sequence, with context. Its antigen is unidentified. There are 13 residues in the CDR3. Trimming left V 4 bases short and J 1 base short, with 7 bases between. In germline, CDR1 is SGHAT, CDR2 FQDESV (reference sequence). The PCR was carried out with 60 Vbeta primers and 13 Jbeta primers. Repertoires were generated with immunoSEQ multiplex PCR, while TCRdb's copy carries only in-frame clones and drops some. The table shows 150,000 to 200,000 clones, with roughly 77% occurring only once. The data are from a study of cytomegalovirus exposure and HLA in healthy donors. Findings of the study overall: TCR sequences were mostly rare, though some public TCRs occurred in many donors.

The specimen was PBMCs. The rearrangement uses TRBV11-1 and TRBJ2-5; D uncertain. The clonotype was recovered from a woman aged 30 to 39 in good health and CMV-seronegative. CDR3 sequence (DNA): TGTGCCAGCAGCTCCAGTGCCCAAGAGACCCAGTACTTC. Protein sequence: CASSSSAQETQYF.